This is a list of T cell receptor beta chains from one sample in a study of blood T cell repertoires in COVID-19. Data came from immunoSEQ multiplex PCR; TCRdb stores just in-frame clones and leaves some out. The data hold approximately 260,000 clones, with roughly 89% observed a single time. What was sequenced was peripheral blood. Every receptor here comes from a woman aged 55-70 years with COVID-19, enrolled during active disease. The CDR3 runs from the conserved cysteine through the conserved F or W. Each record gives: D gene, CDR3 length, V gene, clone size, J gene, CDR3 protein, CDR3 DNA. A D gene is named only where the DNA matches it firmly. Rows may omit the clone size; those that give it use once, few, many or a size class.

.,13,TRBV14,.,TRBJ1-1,CASSRQSLSEAFF,TGTGCCAGCAGCCGTCAGTCGTTATCTGAAGCTTTCTTT
TRBD1,16,TRBV6-5,.,TRBJ2-7,CASSSPAGQGFYEQYF,TGTGCCAGCAGTTCCCCGGCGGGACAGGGGTTCTACGAGCAGTACTTC
.,13,TRBV7-2,.,TRBJ2-7,CASSLSGSYEQYF,TGTGCCAGCAGCCTTTCCGGTTCCTACGAGCAGTACTTC
.,14,TRBV4-3,.,TRBJ1-2,CASSQEVRNYGYTF,TGCGCCAGCAGCCAAGAGGTGAGAAACTATGGCTACACCTTC
TRBD1,13,TRBV19,.,TRBJ1-6,CASKARGHSPLHF,TGTGCCAGTAAAGCCAGGGGGCATTCACCCCTCCACTTT
TRBD1,13,TRBV3-1/TRBV3-2,.,TRBJ2-1,CASSRQGEKTEFF,TGTGCCAGCAGCCGACAGGGGGAAAAGACAGAGTTCTTC
.,13,TRBV19,.,TRBJ1-6,CASSPTGGSPLHF,TGTGCCAGTAGTCCAACCGGGGGTTCACCCCTCCACTTT
.,16,TRBV6-1,.,TRBJ1-4,CASSGPETSSGEKLFF,TGTGCCAGCAGTGGACCTGAGACTAGTTCGGGAGAAAAACTGTTTTTT
.,15,TRBV19,.,TRBJ1-2,CASSIDRRGIHGYTF,TGTGCCAGTAGTATAGATCGTAGGGGGATCCATGGCTACACCTTC
.,13,TRBV5-4,.,TRBJ2-3,CASKGVPTDTQYF,TGTGCCAGCAAGGGGGTCCCCACAGATACGCAGTATTTT
TRBD1,15,TRBV4-1,once,TRBJ1-2,CASSQVQGGNYGYTF,TGCGCCAGCAGCCAAGTGCAAGGGGGCAACTATGGCTACACCTTC
.,14,TRBV5-5,.,TRBJ1-5,CASSFERSNQPQHF,TGTGCCAGCAGCTTTGAGAGGAGCAATCAGCCCCAGCATTTT
.,14,TRBV3-1/TRBV3-2,.,TRBJ2-2,CASSQGARTGELFF,TGTGCCAGCAGCCAGGGGGCGCGTACCGGGGAGCTGTTTTTT
.,14,TRBV6-6,.,TRBJ1-2,CASSYGESPYGYTF,TGTGCCAGCAGTTACGGAGAGAGCCCCTATGGCTACACCTTC
TRBD1,14,TRBV2,.,TRBJ1-5,CASSRDSGNQPQHF,TGTGCCAGCAGCCGGGACAGCGGGAATCAGCCCCAGCATTTT
.,16,TRBV25-1,.,TRBJ2-7,CASSGGGAGHSYEQYF,TGTGCCAGCAGTGGGGGCGGGGCAGGGCACTCCTACGAGCAGTACTTC
.,13,TRBV6-4,.,TRBJ2-2,CASSEESPGELFF,TGTGCCAGCAGTGAAGAGAGTCCCGGGGAGCTGTTTTTT
TRBD2,17,TRBV28,.,TRBJ2-3,CASSSVGTSGGRDTQYF,TGTGCCAGCAGTTCGGTTGGGACTAGCGGGGGACGAGATACGCAGTATTTT
.,15,TRBV6-5,.,TRBJ2-6,CASRTGPSGANVLTF,TGTGCCAGCAGGACAGGCCCCTCTGGGGCCAACGTCCTGACTTTC
TRBD2,13,TRBV6-5,.,TRBJ2-1,CARGRGGSNEQFF,TGTGCCCGCGGGCGGGGGGGGTCAAATGAGCAGTTCTTC
TRBD1,16,TRBV28,.,TRBJ1-2,CASSWSGGLDAYGYTF,TGTGCCAGCAGTTGGTCAGGGGGGCTAGACGCCTATGGCTACACCTTC
TRBD2,16,TRBV27,.,TRBJ2-3,CASSFLLGLATDTQYF,TGTGCCAGCAGTTTCCTCTTGGGACTAGCCACAGATACGCAGTATTTT
.,14,TRBV7-3,.,TRBJ1-1,CASSFSGVNTEAFF,TGTGCCAGCAGCTTCAGCGGAGTTAACACTGAAGCTTTCTTT
.,13,TRBV2,.,TRBJ1-2,CASRQVLGYGYTF,TGTGCCAGCCGACAGGTGCTAGGCTATGGCTACACCTTC
.,11,TRBV2,.,TRBJ1-2,CASSDGRGYTF,TGTGCCAGCAGTGACGGTCGGGGCTACACCTTC
.,15,TRBV7-9,.,TRBJ1-1,CASSPWEGLNTEAFF,TGTGCCAGCAGCCCCTGGGAGGGATTGAACACTGAAGCTTTCTTT
.,12,TRBV7-8,.,TRBJ1-1,CASSYPEREAFF,TGTGCCAGCAGCTACCCCGAGAGGGAAGCTTTCTTT
TRBD1,16,TRBV2,.,TRBJ1-6,CASTGYPGQYNSPLHF,TGTGCCAGCACCGGTTACCCGGGACAGTATAATTCACCCCTCCACTTT
TRBD1,12,TRBV7-9,.,TRBJ1-2,CASSSRGLGYTF,TGTGCCAGCAGCTCCAGGGGGCTTGGCTACACCTTC
.,15,TRBV5-4,.,TRBJ1-1,CASSPNGRFNTEAFF,TGTGCCAGCAGCCCCAACGGGAGGTTTAACACTGAAGCTTTCTTT
TRBD1,15,TRBV19,few,TRBJ1-1,CASNPDRGRRTEAFF,TGTGCCAGTAACCCGGACAGGGGGCGGAGGACTGAAGCTTTCTTT
TRBD1,13,TRBV5-6,.,TRBJ2-5,CASSETGYKTQYF,TGTGCCAGCAGCGAGACAGGGTACAAGACCCAGTACTTC
.,15,TRBV18,.,TRBJ2-3,CASSPREIYTDTQYF,TGTGCCAGCTCACCACGGGAGATATACACAGATACGCAGTATTTT
TRBD1,14,TRBV5-4,.,TRBJ2-2,CASSLEDRAGELFF,TGTGCCAGCAGCTTGGAAGACAGGGCCGGGGAGCTGTTTTTT
TRBD1,16,TRBV6-6,.,TRBJ1-1,CASSYSRDRGGTEAFF,TGTGCCAGCAGTTACTCGAGAGACAGGGGAGGCACTGAAGCTTTCTTT
.,15,TRBV11-2,.,TRBJ1-1,CASSLVGEGNTEAFF,TGTGCCAGCAGCTTAGTGGGGGAGGGCAACACTGAAGCTTTCTTT
TRBD1,21,TRBV6-2/TRBV6-3,once,TRBJ1-6,CASSYSTTGTGESSYNSPLHF,TGTGCCAGCAGTTACTCGACCACCGGGACAGGGGAGAGCTCCTATAATTCACCCCTCCACTTT
.,17,TRBV4-3,.,TRBJ1-4,CASSQGQGDGGYEKLFF,TGCGCCAGCAGCCAAGGGCAAGGGGATGGTGGTTATGAAAAACTGTTTTTT
.,15,TRBV7-2,.,TRBJ1-2,CASSFDFRGDYGYTF,.
.,15,TRBV7-9,.,TRBJ1-2,CASSKSGGSNYGYTF,TGTGCCAGCAGCAAGTCCGGGGGTAGCAACTATGGCTACACCTTC
.,14,TRBV5-1,.,TRBJ1-2,CASSLETAYYGYTF,TGCGCCAGCAGCTTGGAGACAGCCTACTATGGCTACACCTTC
.,15,TRBV19,.,TRBJ1-3,CASSTPVASGNTIYF,TGTGCCAGTAGTACCCCCGTCGCGTCTGGAAACACCATATATTTT
.,14,TRBV27,.,TRBJ1-1,CASSLGGESTEAFF,TGTGCCAGCAGTTTAGGTGGGGAGAGCACTGAAGCTTTCTTT
.,12,TRBV27,.,TRBJ1-5,CASRGPAGPQHF,TGTGCCAGCAGAGGGCCCGCGGGGCCCCAGCATTTT
TRBD1,16,TRBV9,.,TRBJ1-3,CASSVLFGTGYDTIYF,TGTGCCAGCAGCGTATTGTTTGGGACAGGCTATGACACCATATATTTT
.,16,TRBV4-1,.,TRBJ2-1,CASSQGGGSSPLEQFF,TGCGCCAGCAGCCAGGGGGGAGGTAGTAGCCCCCTTGAGCAGTTCTTC
.,11,TRBV19,.,TRBJ1-1,CALIGQGGAFF,TGTGCCTTAATCGGTCAAGGGGGAGCTTTCTTT
.,14,TRBV5-3,once,TRBJ2-5,CARRRRPEQETQYF,TGTGCCAGAAGGAGGCGGCCTGAGCAAGAGACCCAGTACTTC
TRBD1,16,TRBV5-1,.,TRBJ1-1,CASSLGTGRWNTEAFF,TGCGCCAGCAGCTTGGGGACAGGTCGATGGAACACTGAAGCTTTCTTT
TRBD1,14,TRBV6-5,.,TRBJ1-2,CASSFGRQGYGYTF,TGTGCCAGCAGTTTCGGGAGACAGGGCTATGGCTACACCTTC
.,15,TRBV6-2/TRBV6-3,.,TRBJ1-2,CASSQSPDTFYGYTF,TGTGCCAGCAGCCAATCACCTGACACGTTCTATGGCTACACCTTC
.,13,TRBV6-6,.,TRBJ1-5,CASSTGLDQPQHF,TGTGCCAGCAGTACAGGGCTCGATCAGCCCCAGCATTTT
.,20,TRBV7-6,.,TRBJ1-3,CASSLYYQLDKPNSGNTIYF,TGTGCCAGCAGTCTCTATTATCAGTTGGACAAACCTAACTCTGGAAACACCATATATTTT
TRBD1,15,TRBV19,.,TRBJ1-2,CASTRSQGANYGYTF,TGTGCCAGTACAAGGTCACAGGGGGCTAACTATGGCTACACCTTC
.,16,TRBV18,once,TRBJ2-1,CASSPPGGPRGAEQFF,TGTGCCAGCTCACCACCGGGAGGCCCCCGGGGCGCGGAGCAGTTCTTC
TRBD1,15,TRBV5-5,few,TRBJ1-6,CASSYGTGAHSPLHF,TGTGCCAGCAGCTATGGGACAGGGGCGCATTCACCCCTCCACTTT
.,14,TRBV7-2,.,TRBJ1-2,CASSGGAENYGYTF,TGTGCCAGCAGCGGAGGGGCAGAAAACTATGGCTACACCTTC
TRBD1,15,TRBV6-1,.,TRBJ1-5,CASSETRGVGQPQHF,TGTGCCAGCAGTGAAACCAGGGGGGTCGGTCAGCCCCAGCATTTT
TRBD1,17,TRBV4-3,.,TRBJ2-1,CASSQDNPGQGRGEQFF,TGCGCCAGCAGCCAAGATAATCCGGGACAGGGAAGAGGCGAGCAGTTCTTC
TRBD2,14,TRBV15,.,TRBJ2-3,CATSGGLALDTQYF,TGTGCCACCAGCGGCGGACTAGCGCTGGATACGCAGTATTTT